This record looks at one T cell receptor beta chain sequence and its context. Authors' data handling: Amplification with reference gene primers provided the estimates of nucleated cell counts. Method: immunoSEQ multiplex PCR; TCRdb's copy keeps in-frame clones and lacks some. Clonal size and the V and J genes are those of that table, whereas D and trimming came from the DNA. The table includes about 42,000 clones, about 78% detected once. This specimen comes from a study of blood T cell repertoires in COVID-19. In the study overall: Spain, Italy and the United States supplied samples that represented acute and convalescent COVID-19. Sample material is recorded as cDNA or gDNA derived from T cells, B-cell-depleted T cells, or PBMCs.

The sequenced sample consisted of peripheral blood. This receptor was identified in a man aged 70 or older with active or convalescent COVID-19.

CDR3 amino acids: CAWSVQGDQPQHF. The CDR3 region has the DNA TGTGCCTGGAGTGTACAGGGGGATCAGCCCCAGCATTTT. V is TRBV30 and J is TRBJ1-5; 8 nucleotides match TRBD1. Germline V lookup: CDR1 GTSNPN, CDR2 SVGIG (reference sequence). This CDR3 has 13 amino acids. V dropped 0 bases and J dropped 5; count of bases not matched to a gene: 0.